These 24 T cell receptor beta chains were all obtained from the same sample, sequenced in a study of blood T cell repertoires in COVID-19. Clones were read by immunoSEQ multiplex PCR, and TCRdb kept only the in-frame ones, dropping some. The repertoire has tens of thousands of clones, 70% to 85% of them found once; the top ten carry 28%. The sample taken for sequencing was peripheral blood. The receptors originated from a man aged 65 to 79 with acute or convalescent COVID-19.

The chain carries TRBV9 and TRBJ2-7; 7 bases align to TRBD1. The V segment lost 2 bases and the J segment 6 bases; nucleotides outside the gene matches: 8. Germline V gives CDR1 SGDLS, CDR2 YYNGEE. This CDR3 has 14 amino acids. The DNA for the CDR3 is TGTGCCAGCAGCGTCGGGACAGAGGCGTTCGAGCAGTACTTC. This translates into CASSVGTEAFEQYF. Filled out from reference TRBV9 and TRBJ2-7, the complete variable domain reads DSGVTQTPKHLITATGQRVTLRCSPRSGDLSVYWYQQSLDQGLQFLIQYYNGEERAKGNILERFSAQQFPDLHSELNLSSLELGDSALYFCASSVGTEAFEQYFGPGTRLTVT.

This clone was observed once. CDR3 sequence (DNA): TGTGCCAGCAGCCCCACCTTGAGGGGAAACACCATATATTTT. Amino acids: CASSPTLRGNTIYF. The chain employs TRBV7-3 and TRBJ1-3; no clear D gene. CDR1 is SGHTA, CDR2 FQGTGA, per germline. Between the trimmed V and J ends, which lost 5 bases and 4 bases, there was a span of 12 bases. CDR3 length: 14 amino acids.

This chain joins TRBV19 and TRBJ2-6, with 7 bases fitting TRBD1. V shed 4 bases, J shed 0 bases, and the junction held 6 bases outside the gene matches. Germline V gene data show CDR1 as LNHDA and CDR2 as SQIVND (reference sequence). This CDR3 region has 17 residues. The CDR3, as DNA: TGTGCCAGTAGTACCTTGACAGGGTCCTCTGGGGCCAACGTCCTGACTTTC. Translating it yields CASSTLTGSSGANVLTF. Drawing the rest from reference TRBV19 and TRBJ2-6, the complete variable domain is DGGITQSPKYLFRKEGQNVTLSCEQNLNHDAMYWYRQDPGQGLRLIYYSQIVNDFQKGDIAEGYSVSREKKESFPLTVTSAQKNPTAFYLCASSTLTGSSGANVLTFGAGSRLTVL.

J is TRBJ1-5 and V is TRBV7-2; 9 nucleotides align to TRBD1. Germline V CDR1 and CDR2: SGHTA, FQGNSA. J lost 7 bases, V lost 5 bases, and 12 bases had no gene match. CDR3 length equals 16 residues. The CDR3 sequence: CASSPIITGGGQPQHF. The CDR3 DNA reads TGTGCCAGCAGCCCAATCATCACAGGGGGCGGGCAGCCCCAGCATTTT.

V gene TRBV29-1 combines with J gene TRBJ1-4; no clear D. V shed 6 bases and J shed 7 bases, with 15 bases lying between them. From germline, CDR1 is SQVTM and CDR2 ANQGSEA. The CDR3 totals 13 residues. The CDR3 DNA sequence: TGCAGCGTCCGCCCTCCGCGGGGTGAAAAACTGTTTTTT. It is translated as CSVRPPRGEKLFF.

The chain links TRBV2 to TRBJ2-5; weak D call: TRBD2 (7 bases). The CDR3 length is 15 residues. Between the trimmed V and J ends, which lost 5 bases and 2 bases, there was a span of 15 bases. Germline V CDR1 and CDR2: SNHLY, FYNNEI. CDR3 region: CASSRTGRGQETQYF. The CDR3 DNA follows: TGTGCCAGCAGTCGCACAGGGAGGGGGCAAGAGACCCAGTACTTC.

The chain joins TRBV7-8 to TRBJ1-1; weak D call: TRBD1 (6 bases). The CDR3 runs 15 residues. Trimming removed 1 base from V and 6 bases from J, with 15 bases in between. CDR1 SGHVS and CDR2 FQNEAQ come from the germline V gene. CDR3 sequence: CASSLDTGMGAEAFF. The CDR3, as DNA: TGTGCCAGCAGCTTAGACACAGGGATGGGCGCTGAAGCTTTCTTT.

V and J are TRBV7-2 and TRBJ2-2; 7 nucleotides line up with TRBD1. Germline V gene data show CDR1 as SGHTA and CDR2 as FQGNSA. The ends lost 3 bases at V and 4 bases at J; junction bases unmatched: 8. The CDR3 spans 16 residues. In DNA, the CDR3 is TGTGCCAGCAGCTTCGAGCCGGGACAGATCACCGGGGAGCTGTTTTTT. Its protein is CASSFEPGQITGELFF.

The chain uses TRBV28 and TRBJ1-6; D might be TRBD1 (6 bases). CDR3 length: 15 residues. V was pared by 6 bases and J by 4 bases, with 13 bases between. The germline V gene has CDR1 MDHEN and CDR2 SYDVKM. The CDR3 region is CASSSRTEYNSPLHF. The CDR3 bases are TGTGCCAGCAGCTCCCGGACAGAGTATAATTCACCCCTCCACTTT.

The J gene is TRBJ2-7, the V gene TRBV7-9; 10 bases align to TRBD1. V trimming: 5 bases; J trimming: 2 bases; junction bases outside the gene matches: 9. CDR1 is SEHNR, CDR2 FQNEAQ, per germline (reference sequence). This CDR3 region has 16 residues. CDR3 amino acids: CASSPSTGTGAYEQYF. The CDR3 bases are TGTGCCAGCAGCCCTTCAACCGGGACAGGGGCCTACGAGCAGTACTTC.

V is TRBV9 and J is TRBJ1-4, with 8 nucleotides matching TRBD1. The CDR3 length is 14 residues. With V trimmed by 0 bases and J by 5 bases, 0 bases remained unmatched. The germline CDR1 and CDR2 sequences are SGDLS and YYNGEE. CDR3 region: CASSVGTGNEKLFF. CDR3 bases: TGTGCCAGCAGCGTAGGGACAGGGAATGAAAAACTGTTTTTT.

This chain uses TRBV5-1 with TRBJ1-1, with TRBD1 matching 9 bases. Trimming took 4 bases from V and 10 from J; bases not matched to a gene: 5. CDR1 and CDR2 (germline): SGHRS, YFSETQ. The CDR3 is 12 amino acids. CDR3 nucleotides: TGCGCCAGCAGCCTGGGACAGGGCCCAGCTTTCTTT. Protein: CASSLGQGPAFF.

The sample holds many counts of this clone. The chain has TRBV30 and TRBJ2-7, with D perhaps TRBD1 (6 bases). The germline V gene has CDR1 GTSNPN and CDR2 SVGIG (reference sequence). This CDR3 comprises 11 residues. V was cut by 2 bases and J by 8 bases, with 10 bases left in between. The CDR3 spells CAWSPGQQQYF. The CDR3 region has the DNA TGTGCCTGGAGTCCAGGACAGCAGCAGTACTTC.

J is TRBJ1-2 and V is TRBV19; a weak D match, TRBD1 (5 bases). Germline-derived CDR1 and CDR2 are LNHDA and SQIVND (reference sequence). The germline V and J ends were trimmed by 3 bases and 8 bases, with 22 bases remaining between them. The CDR3 sequence is 16 residues long. The CDR3 spells CASSMASNQGLEGYTF. The CDR3 DNA reads as TGTGCCAGTAGTATGGCGTCAAACCAGGGTCTCGAGGGCTACACCTTC.

The genes are TRBV20-1 and TRBJ2-7; TRBD2 is a possible D gene (5 bases). This CDR3 region has 11 residues. From germline, CDR1 is DFQATT and CDR2 SNEGSKA (reference sequence). V was pared by 6 bases and J by 3 bases, with 9 bases between. CDR3 sequence: CSAREVYEQYF. The DNA of the CDR3 is TGCAGTGCCCGGGAAGTCTACGAGCAGTACTTC.

This clone was seen only a few times. The chain joins TRBV11-2 to TRBJ2-7, with TRBD2 matching over 8 bases. CDR1 and CDR2 (germline): SGHAT, FQNNGV. V dropped 1 base and J dropped 1; count of bases not matched to a gene: 6. This CDR3 comprises 16 residues. The CDR3 DNA follows: TGTGCCAGCAGCTTAGTAACTAGCGGTATTTCCTACGAGCAGTACTTC. Amino acid sequence: CASSLVTSGISYEQYF.

V gene TRBV4-2 combines with J gene TRBJ2-1; D is possibly TRBD2 (5 bases). Germline-derived CDR1 and CDR2 are LGHNA and YNFKEQ. With 1 base removed from V and 5 bases from J, the gap between germline ends came to 9 bases. This CDR3 is 14 amino acids long. The CDR3 bases are TGTGCCAGCAGCCAAGCGACTAACCACAATGAGCAGTTCTTC. Translation gives CASSQATNHNEQFF.

CDR3 sequence reads: CASSLGRTSELRTQYF. CDR3 sequence (DNA): TGTGCCAGCAGCTTAGGGCGGACTAGCGAACTCAGGACCCAGTACTTC. The rearrangement links TRBV7-2 to TRBJ2-5, with 9 bases identical to TRBD2. The length of the CDR3 is 16 residues. V gave up 1 base and J gave up 7 bases; unmatched junction bases: 10. Germline V gene lookup returns CDR1 SGHTA and CDR2 FQGNSA.

This clone has a handful of counts. The chain couples TRBV3-1 (or the pseudogene TRBV3-2) to TRBJ1-1, with D unclear. Germline V lookup: CDR1 LGHDT, CDR2 YNNKEL (reference sequence). V lost 7 bases to trimming and J lost 1 base, with 10 bases between them. The CDR3 spans 13 residues. CDR3 in amino acids: CASTWRANTEAFF. The CDR3 DNA follows: TGTGCCAGCACCTGGCGGGCGAACACTGAAGCTTTCTTT.

This chain connects TRBV9 to TRBJ1-2; 11 bases are a match to TRBD1. CDR3 length equals 14 residues. The germline gives CDR1 SGDLS, CDR2 YYNGEE. The junction had 2 bases not matched to a gene; V was cut back by 4 bases and J by 3 bases. CDR3 loop: CASSPGQGDYGYTF. The CDR3 DNA follows: TGTGCCAGCAGCCCGGGACAGGGGGACTATGGCTACACCTTC.

This rearrangement joins TRBV7-2 to TRBJ2-5; no definite D call. V gave up 5 bases and J gave up 5 bases, with 9 bases separating them. This CDR3 contains 12 residues. Germline CDR1 and CDR2: SGHTA and FQGNSA. The CDR3 nucleotides are TGTGCCAGCAGCACGGCGCGGGAGACCCAGTACTTC. The encoded protein is CASSTARETQYF.

The chain recombines TRBV4-2 with TRBJ2-2, with D possibly being TRBD1 (6 bases). CDR3 length: 16 amino acids. Germline V CDR1 and CDR2: LGHNA, YNFKEQ. The V gene lost 4 bases and the J gene lost 0 bases, with 12 bases spanning the gap. In DNA form, the CDR3 reads TGTGCCAGCAGCCCTTACAGGGACCCGAACACCGGGGAGCTGTTTTTT. Translating gives CASSPYRDPNTGELFF.

This chain links TRBV15 with TRBJ2-5; D unresolved. Trimming cost V 2 bases and J 2 bases, with 9 bases left between them. CDR1 and CDR2 from the germline V gene are LNHNV and YYDKDF (reference sequence). The CDR3 loop spans 14 amino acids. DNA for the CDR3: TGTGCCACCAGCAGATCGACGGAGCAAGAGACCCAGTACTTC. Translated, it gives CATSRSTEQETQYF. Variable domain in full (rest from reference TRBV15 and TRBJ2-5): DAMVIQNPRYQVTQFGKPVTLSCSQTLNHNVMYWYQQKSSQAPKLLFHYYDKDFNNEADTPDNFQSRRPNTSFCFLDIRSPGLGDTAMYLCATSRSTEQETQYFGPGTRLLVL.

The gene calls are TRBV6-2 or TRBV6-3 and TRBJ2-7; TRBD1 agrees at 8 bases. From germline, CDR1 is MNHEY and CDR2 SVGEGT. The CDR3 length is 12 residues. J lost 6 bases, V lost 6 bases, and 4 bases had no gene match. The CDR3 DNA reads as TGTGCCAGCAGCCACGGACAGGGCGAGCAGTACTTC. The encoded protein is CASSHGQGEQYF.